This T cell receptor beta chain emerged from a study of graft-versus-host responses after intestinal transplantation. Study details: Isolated intestinal, liver-intestinal, or multivisceral transplants were what recipients had. Once they had received anti-thymocyte globulin induction, all recipients took tacrolimus and steroids for approximately 3 years. Study-level results: HvG clone declines early post-transplant were associated with peak circulating GvH levels. Detection of GvH clones occurred in recipient marrow, and some had their first appearance in ileum or blood.

Assay: immunoSEQ multiplex PCR; the TCRdb copy retains only in-frame clones and omits some. The data contain 80,000 to 90,000 clones, around 90% of them singletons. CDR1 is PRHDT, CDR2 FYEKMQ, per germline (reference sequence). V was trimmed by 5 bases and J by 6 bases, leaving 10 bases between them. This CDR3 spans 12 amino acids. As for this clone: Its antigen is unknown.

The sequencing used unstimulated CD4+ T cells sorted from spleen or lymph node cells, collected before intestinal transplant. The TCR originated in a human donor who received an intestinal transplant. The rearrangement links TRBV13 to TRBJ1-2; the D gene is possibly TRBD1 (6 bases). The CDR3 region is CASSRGKDGYTF. Here the CDR3 DNA reads TGTGCCAGCAGCAGGGGGAAGGATGGCTACACCTTC.